These 19 T cell receptor beta chains were all obtained from the same sample, sequenced in a study of cytomegalovirus exposure and HLA in healthy donors. Both 60 Vbeta primers and 13 Jbeta primers went into the PCR. Profiling relied on immunoSEQ multiplex PCR, and the TCRdb table lists in-frame clones only, not all of them. Seen here are about 130,000 clones, roughly four fifths observed once, and the top ten hold roughly 7%. Sequenced sample: PBMCs. The receptors shown here come from a male donor in good health and CMV-seronegative.

V usage is TRBV11-2 and J usage is TRBJ1-5; D unclear. This CDR3 comprises 15 residues. Germline V CDR1 and CDR2: SGHAT, FQNNGV. V lost 1 base, J lost 6 bases, and 13 bases lay in between. Here the CDR3 DNA reads TGTGCCAGCAGCTTAGGCAAGGGAGGAGTTCAGCCCCAGCATTTT. Protein: CASSLGKGGVQPQHF.

This chain connects TRBV28 to TRBJ1-2; TRBD1 agrees at 11 bases. V dropped 6 bases and J dropped 4; count of bases not matched to a gene: 13. Germline CDR1 is MDHEN and CDR2 is SYDVKM. This CDR3 has 17 residues. CDR3 nucleotide sequence: TGTGCCAGCAGCCGCCGCGGGACAGGGGGTTATCTCTATGGCTACACCTTC. This translates into CASSRRGTGGYLYGYTF.

The V gene is TRBV6-1, the J gene TRBJ2-1; 7 bases fit TRBD2. With 4 bases clipped from V and 5 bases from J, the junction kept 11 bases outside the gene matches. CDR3 size: 16 residues. Germline CDR1 reads MNHNS; CDR2 reads SASEGT. CDR3: CASSGSLAGSDNEQFF. The CDR3 region has the DNA TGTGCCAGCAGTGGTTCCTTAGCGGGTTCGGACAATGAGCAGTTCTTC.

This chain connects TRBV6-5 to TRBJ2-7; no clear D gene. The CDR3 is made up of 13 amino acids. Germline CDR1 is MNHEY and CDR2 is SVGAGI. Trimming cost V 7 bases and J 6 bases, with 16 bases left between them. The CDR3 region is CASTPPFSSEQYF. For the CDR3, the DNA is TGTGCCAGCACCCCACCCTTCTCTAGCGAGCAGTACTTC.

The chain has TRBV6-1 and TRBJ1-4, with 7 positions matching TRBD1. The J segment lost 3 bases and the V segment lost 8 bases, leaving 6 bases of the junction unmatched. From germline, CDR1 is MNHNS and CDR2 SASEGT. This CDR3 contains 14 residues. CDR3 residues: CASEGGTANEKLFF. The CDR3 DNA reads TGTGCCAGCGAGGGTGGGACAGCTAATGAAAAACTGTTTTTT.

A few counts support this clone. This chain connects TRBV6-5 to TRBJ1-3; 7 bases map to TRBD1. V was pared by 6 bases and J by 2 bases, with 7 bases of the junction left unmatched. This CDR3 comprises 15 residues. The V gene's germline CDR1 is MNHEY and CDR2 SVGAGI. CDR3 sequence reads: CASRQTGVPGNTIYF. As DNA, the CDR3 is TGTGCCAGCAGACAAACAGGGGTGCCTGGAAACACCATATATTTT.

This rearrangement joins TRBV28 to TRBJ1-1; D not certain. Germline CDR1 is MDHEN and CDR2 is SYDVKM. V was shortened by 5 bases and J by 11 bases, with 15 bases between the two germline ends. The CDR3 covers 12 residues. The CDR3: CASSLLAKEAFF. The CDR3 nucleotides are TGTGCCAGCAGTCTACTGGCGAAGGAGGCTTTCTTT.

The chain recombines TRBV11-2 with TRBJ2-2, with no clear D. Germline V gene lookup returns CDR1 SGHAT and CDR2 FQNNGV. Trimming stripped 2 bases from V and 6 bases from J, with 19 bases between. There are 17 residues in the CDR3. As DNA, the CDR3 is TGTGCCAGCAGCTTAAATATCCGTTCGGTGTTTGCCGGGGAGCTGTTTTTT. Encoded protein: CASSLNIRSVFAGELFF.

The CDR3 DNA is TGTGCCAGCAGCTTGGATGGGCTAGCGGGAGGAATCGGAGAGCAGTTCTTC. Protein sequence: CASSLDGLAGGIGEQFF. This chain uses TRBV5-4 with TRBJ2-1; 11 bases line up with TRBD2. The CDR3 length is 17 residues. J gave up 10 bases and V 0 bases, and 12 bases lay outside the gene matches. CDR1 is SGHNT, CDR2 YYREEE, per germline (reference sequence).

In its sample, this clone was seen once. The chain combines TRBV7-3 with TRBJ2-1, with a weak D call TRBD2 (5 bases). The germline V gene encodes CDR1 SGHTA and CDR2 FQGTGA. Trimming took 0 bases from V and 8 from J, leaving 14 bases between them. This CDR3 is 15 amino acids long. This CDR3 reads CASSLTFSGSDEQFF. The CDR3 bases are TGTGCCAGCAGCTTAACGTTCTCAGGTAGCGATGAGCAGTTCTTC. Drawing the rest from reference TRBV7-3 and TRBJ2-1, the complete variable domain is GAGVSQTPSNKVTEKGKYVELRCDPISGHTALYWYRQSLGQGPEFLIYFQGTGAADDSGLPNDRFFAVRPEGSVSTLKIQRTERGDSAVYLCASSLTFSGSDEQFFGPGTRLTVL.

This clone appeared a single time. This sequence joins TRBV5-1 and TRBJ2-1; TRBD1 aligns across 8 bases. The germline gives CDR1 SGHRS, CDR2 YFSETQ. This CDR3 is 16 amino acids long. V lost 4 bases and J lost 7; bases outside the gene matches: 13. CDR3 nucleotides: TGCGCCAGCAGCCTACCGGACAGGGCCGCCTGGAATGAGCAGTTCTTC. It specifies CASSLPDRAAWNEQFF.

The V and J genes are TRBV10-3 and TRBJ2-1; 9 positions match TRBD2. This CDR3 has 17 amino acids. The germline CDR1 and CDR2 sequences are ENHRY and SYGVKD. V lost 3 bases to trimming and J lost 1 base; unmatched junction nucleotides: 7. CDR3 DNA: TGTGCCATCAGTGACGGTGCTAGCGGGAAGTCCTACAATGAGCAGTTCTTC. Residues: CAISDGASGKSYNEQFF.

The chain uses TRBV6-6 and TRBJ1-1, with TRBD1 matching over 7 bases. The CDR3 consists of 16 residues. Looked up from germline, CDR1 is MNHNY and CDR2 is SVGAGI (reference sequence). The V gene end was trimmed by 4 bases and the J gene end by 0 bases; junction bases not matched to a gene: 8. For the CDR3, the DNA is TGTGCCAGCAGTTTTGCGACAGGGTCGATGAACACTGAAGCTTTCTTT. Encoded protein: CASSFATGSMNTEAFF.

This sequence joins TRBV4-3 and TRBJ2-3, with 14 bases identical to TRBD2. The CDR3 spans 22 residues. Germline CDR1 reads LGHNA; CDR2 reads YSLEER. The J segment lost 1 base and the V segment lost 0 bases, leaving 15 bases of the junction unmatched. CDR3 residues: CASSQDPGGTTTSGGGTDTQYF. CDR3 nucleotides: TGCGCCAGCAGCCAAGATCCGGGGGGCACTACGACTAGCGGGGGGGGCACAGATACGCAGTATTTT.

This sequence joins TRBV28 and TRBJ2-6; TRBD1 matches 7 bases. Germline V gene lookup returns CDR1 MDHEN and CDR2 SYDVKM. This CDR3 spans 15 amino acids. V dropped 4 bases and J dropped 4; count of bases not matched to a gene: 4. The CDR3 sequence: CASSSTGPGANVLTF. The CDR3 DNA reads TGTGCCAGCAGTTCGACAGGGCCCGGGGCCAACGTCCTGACTTTC.

J is TRBJ2-7 and V is TRBV20-1; D uncertain. With 4 bases removed from V and 3 bases from J, the gap between germline ends came to 7 bases. Germline values: CDR1 DFQATT, CDR2 SNEGSKA (reference sequence). This CDR3 spans 11 amino acids. The CDR3: CSATTDYEQYF. For the CDR3, the DNA is TGCAGTGCTACTACAGACTACGAGCAGTACTTC.

This clone was observed a few times. This chain uses TRBV21-1 with TRBJ2-3; no DNA check was done on the table's D call, TRBD2. TRBV21-1 is classified as a pseudogene. This CDR3 is 17 amino acids long. In nucleotides, the CDR3 is TGTGCCAGCAGCAAAGTACGGACTAGCGGGGAGACAGATACGCAGTATTTT. This codes for CASSKVRTSGETDTQYF.

This chain joins TRBV2 and TRBJ2-7, with D perhaps matching TRBD2 (6 bases). V lost 6 bases, J lost 2 bases, and 14 bases lay in between. Germline CDR1 SNHLY, CDR2 FYNNEI. The length of the CDR3 is 14 residues. Written as DNA, the CDR3 is TGTGCCAGCAGGGAACGGGACTTCCCCTACGAGCAGTACTTC. Translating gives CASRERDFPYEQYF.

V is TRBV19 and J is TRBJ2-4, with 7 bases that match TRBD1. From germline, CDR1 is LNHDA and CDR2 SQIVND (reference sequence). V dropped 6 bases and J dropped 5; count of bases not matched to a gene: 7. This CDR3 has 14 amino acids. The DNA for the CDR3 is TGTGCCAGTAGAAGCGAGGGGGCCCAAAACATTCAGTACTTC. It is translated as CASRSEGAQNIQYF.